A single sample gave rise to the 28 T cell receptor beta chains below, sequenced in a study of T cell repertoires in cytomegalovirus infection. TCRdb analysed the reads with MiXCR anew, one entry per CDR3 protein. Of approximately 200,000 distinct CDR3 sequences listed, over 20% are singletons. The sequenced sample consisted of CD8+ T cells from PBMCs. These receptors originate from a human donor in good health (CMV status not recorded). Some clones in this sample may be carry-over from other donors' samples.

In this sample, this clonotype turned up a few times. This chain connects TRBV20-1 to TRBJ1-1, with D tentatively TRBD1 (5 bases). V lost 7 bases and J 4 bases, leaving 13 bases between the germline ends. The germline gives CDR1 DFQATT, CDR2 SNEGSKA (reference sequence). The CDR3 length is 12 residues. CDR3 loop: CSGEDGTTEAFF. The DNA of the CDR3 is TGCAGTGGAGAGGACGGGACCACTGAAGCTTTCTTT.

The V call is TRBV12-5, the J call TRBJ2-7, with D unresolved. This CDR3 contains 15 residues. Germline loops: CDR1 LGHNT, CDR2 FRNRAP. Trimming shortened V by 2 bases and J by 5 bases, and 16 bases separated the two germline ends. The CDR3 reads CASGLLSPLLNEQYF. CDR3 in DNA: TGTGCTAGTGGTTTGTTATCGCCCCTTCTGAACGAGCAGTACTTC.

This clonotype came up many times. V and J are TRBV28 and TRBJ2-7; 9 bases line up with TRBD2. J gave up 5 bases and V 3 bases, and 5 bases lay outside the gene matches. The germline V gene encodes CDR1 MDHEN and CDR2 SYDVKM. The CDR3 runs 14 residues. CDR3 in DNA: TGTGCCAGCAGTTTGGGAGCGGGGGGCCACGAGCAGTACTTC. Its protein is CASSLGAGGHEQYF.

This clonotype was seen a handful of times. V usage is TRBV12-5 and J usage is TRBJ1-1; D gene ambiguous. This CDR3 has 18 residues. V lost 0 bases and J 5 bases, leaving 22 bases between the germline ends. Germline V gene lookup returns CDR1 LGHNT and CDR2 FRNRAP. The CDR3 DNA follows: TGTGCTAGTGGTTTGGTAGGGTCAAAACTTGGTGGAATAACTGAAGCTTTCTTT. The encoded protein is CASGLVGSKLGGITEAFF. Together with reference TRBV12-5 and TRBJ1-1, the CDR3 gives the full variable domain: DARVTQTPRHKVTEMGQEVTMRCQPILGHNTVFWYRQTMMQGLELLAYFRNRAPLDDSGMPKDRFSAEMPDATLATLKIQPSEPRDSAVYFCASGLVGSKLGGITEAFFGQGTRLTVV.

This clonotype was recorded a few times. This rearrangement joins TRBV7-8 to TRBJ2-7, with TRBD1 identical over 11 bases. Per the germline V gene, CDR1 is SGHVS and CDR2 is FQNEAQ. There are 15 residues in the CDR3. With 5 bases clipped from V and 4 bases from J, the junction kept 7 bases outside the gene matches. The CDR3 here is CASSIPGTGGYEQYF. The CDR3 DNA is TGTGCCAGCAGCATTCCCGGGACAGGGGGGTACGAGCAGTACTTC.

This sequence joins TRBV28 and TRBJ1-2; a weak D match, TRBD1 (5 bases). Trimming cost V 4 bases and J 7 bases, with 16 bases left between them. Germline V gene lookup returns CDR1 MDHEN and CDR2 SYDVKM. The CDR3 sequence is 14 residues long. The CDR3 region has the DNA TGTGCCAGCAGTTCCCGAGGGACCGGCGGTGGCTACACCTTC. This codes for CASSSRGTGGGYTF.

This clonotype was seen only a few times. The chain has TRBV6-1 and TRBJ1-5, with TRBD1 matching 10 bases. J was trimmed by 4 bases and V by 4 bases; bases with no gene match: 4. Germline V lookup: CDR1 MNHNS, CDR2 SASEGT. CDR3 length: 15 amino acids. CDR3 region: CASSAGTGVNQPQHF. CDR3 bases: TGTGCCAGCAGTGCAGGGACAGGGGTAAATCAGCCCCAGCATTTT.

The chain is built from TRBV3-1 and TRBJ2-7, with 7 bases fitting TRBD1. The CDR3 has 12 residues. Trimming at V came to 7 bases and at J to 10 bases, leaving 10 bases not matched to a gene. CDR1 is LGHDT, CDR2 YNNKEL, per germline (reference sequence). This chain's CDR3 is CASMDRRGDQYF. The CDR3, as DNA: TGTGCCAGCATGGACAGGAGAGGGGATCAGTACTTC.

The chain links TRBV28 to TRBJ2-7; D gene uncertain. The V and J ends lost 7 bases and 3 bases respectively, with 4 bases between them. CDR1 and CDR2 (germline): MDHEN, SYDVKM. The CDR3 totals 10 residues. CDR3 in amino acids: CASMDYEQYF. In DNA form, the CDR3 reads TGTGCCAGCATGGACTACGAGCAGTACTTC.

The chain carries TRBV9 and TRBJ2-1; TRBD1 aligns across 7 bases. This CDR3 has 11 residues. Germline CDR1 is SGDLS and CDR2 is YYNGEE. The V and J ends lost 3 bases and 9 bases, in that order; junction bases with no gene match: 0. CDR3 sequence reads: CASSGQGEQFF. The CDR3 nucleotides read TGTGCCAGCAGCGGACAGGGTGAGCAGTTCTTC.

The V and J genes are TRBV15 and TRBJ2-3; D possibly corresponds to TRBD2 (5 bases). CDR1 and CDR2 from the germline V gene are LNHNV and YYDKDF (reference sequence). The V end lost 1 base, the J end lost 2 bases, and 16 bases lay between the germline ends. CDR3 length: 17 amino acids. CDR3 sequence reads: CATSRGTAGRDTDTQYF. The CDR3 bases are TGTGCCACCAGCAGAGGGACTGCCGGGCGCGACACAGATACGCAGTATTTT.

This clonotype was seen repeatedly, ten times or more. The chain joins TRBV7-8 to TRBJ2-3; D ambiguous. From germline, CDR1 is SGHVS and CDR2 FQNEAQ. Between the trimmed V and J ends, which lost 3 bases and 3 bases, there was a span of 10 bases. The CDR3 spans 14 residues. CDR3 region: CASSFYRVTDTQYF. The CDR3 DNA sequence: TGTGCCAGCAGCTTCTATCGCGTGACAGATACGCAGTATTTT.

Only a few counts were recorded for this clonotype. The V call is TRBV29-1, the J call TRBJ1-5; the D is unclear. This CDR3 is built from 14 residues. V dropped 4 bases and J dropped 1 base, with 11 bases sitting between them. Germline CDR1 is SQVTM and CDR2 is ANQGSEA. CDR3 sequence reads: CSVAEGLSNQPQHF. The CDR3 region has the DNA TGCAGCGTTGCGGAGGGTCTCAGCAATCAGCCCCAGCATTTT.

The genes are TRBV7-6 and TRBJ2-3; D ambiguous. The V end lost 2 bases, the J end lost 11 bases, and 14 bases lay between the germline ends. Per germline, CDR1 SGHVS and CDR2 FNYEAQ. The CDR3 runs to 13 residues. This CDR3 is CASSLSPKFGQYF. For the CDR3, the DNA is TGTGCCAGCAGCTTATCCCCGAAATTTGGGCAGTATTTT.

V gene TRBV28 combines with J gene TRBJ2-5, with a weak D call TRBD2 (5 bases). Germline V gives CDR1 MDHEN, CDR2 SYDVKM. This CDR3 is 16 amino acids long. Trimming pared 2 bases from V and 5 bases from J, leaving 18 bases between. CDR3 nucleotide sequence: TGTGCCAGCAGTTTAGGGTGGCGGGTACTGGGCGAGACCCAGTACTTC. As protein: CASSLGWRVLGETQYF. Supplemented by reference TRBV28 and TRBJ2-5, the full variable domain reads DVKVTQSSRYLVKRTGEKVFLECVQDMDHENMFWYRQDPGLGLRLIYFSYDVKMKEKGDIPEGYSVSREKKERFSLILESASTNQTSMYLCASSLGWRVLGETQYFGPGTRLLVL.

This clonotype came up a few times. The chain couples TRBV20-1 to TRBJ2-1; no clear D. The ends were cut back, 3 bases at V and 5 bases at J, with 11 bases in the middle. The CDR3 consists of 13 residues. CDR1 and CDR2 from the germline V gene are DFQATT and SNEGSKA (reference sequence). The CDR3 coding sequence is TGCAGTGCTAGGACACTATCCCACAATGAGCAGTTCTTC. Translation: CSARTLSHNEQFF.

In this sample, this clonotype turned up many times. This rearrangement joins TRBV4-2 to TRBJ2-1; D is possibly TRBD1 (6 bases). V was shortened by 1 base and J by 7 bases, with 8 bases between the two germline ends. CDR1 and CDR2 (germline): LGHNA, YNFKEQ. The CDR3 has 13 residues. The CDR3 loop is CASSQAQGNEQFF. The CDR3 DNA reads TGTGCCAGCAGCCAAGCGCAGGGGAATGAGCAGTTCTTC.

As concerns this clonotype: Germline is not matched at one junction end, which may reflect a read error. The J gene is TRBJ1-2, the V gene TRBV7-9; D is uncertain. Germline V gene lookup returns CDR1 SEHNR and CDR2 FQNEAQ (reference sequence). The CDR3 contains 12 residues. The CDR3 DNA reads TGTGTCAGCAGCTTAGGGATCCTAGGCTACACCTTC. This translates into CVSSLGILGYTF.

The chain recombines TRBV6-5 with TRBJ2-1; 7 nucleotides match TRBD1. This CDR3 spans 14 amino acids. J was trimmed by 6 bases and V by 5 bases; bases with no gene match: 7. Germline assignment: CDR1 MNHEY and CDR2 SVGAGI. DNA for the CDR3: TGTGCCAGCAGTGACGGACAGGAATTCAATGAGCAGTTCTTC. It translates to CASSDGQEFNEQFF.

This clonotype was counted ten times or more. The chain links TRBV7-9 to TRBJ1-5, with a weak D call TRBD1 (6 bases). The CDR3 is 14 residues long. Deletions cut 2 bases from V and 2 bases from J, with 7 bases between. Germline V gene data show CDR1 as SEHNR and CDR2 as FQNEAQ (reference sequence). This CDR3 reads CASSLPGGNQPQHF. CDR3 nucleotides: TGTGCCAGCAGCTTACCAGGGGGCAATCAGCCCCAGCATTTT.

This clonotype was recorded at least ten times. This chain links TRBV25-1 with TRBJ1-1, with TRBD1 as a possible D gene (6 bases). From germline, CDR1 is MGHDK and CDR2 SYGVNS. The CDR3 has 13 amino acids. The V end lost 2 bases, the J end lost 10 bases, and 14 bases lay between the germline ends. The CDR3 here is CASSETGSMGAFF. The CDR3 coding sequence is TGTGCCAGCAGTGAAACAGGGTCGATGGGAGCTTTCTTT. The entire variable domain, with the rest obtained from reference TRBV25-1 and TRBJ1-1, is as follows: EADIYQTPRYLVIGTGKKITLECSQTMGHDKMYWYQQDPGMELHLIHYSYGVNSTEKGDLSSESTVSRIRTEHFPLTLESARPSHTSQYLCASSETGSMGAFFGQGTRLTVV.

This clonotype was seen more than once but under ten times. The chain employs TRBV7-9 and TRBJ2-6; D is unclear. Germline V CDR1 and CDR2: SEHNR, FQNEAQ (reference sequence). Deletions cut 1 base from V and 4 bases from J, with 8 bases between. This CDR3 has 15 residues. The CDR3 DNA reads as TGTGCCAGCAGCTTAGTTGGGCCCGGGGCCAACGTCCTGACTTTC. This encodes CASSLVGPGANVLTF.

The V gene is TRBV20-1, the J gene TRBJ1-2; tentatively, D is TRBD1 (6 bases). Germline V gives CDR1 DFQATT, CDR2 SNEGSKA (reference sequence). Deletions cut 3 bases from V and 4 bases from J, with 12 bases between. The CDR3 has 13 residues. CDR3 nucleotides: TGCAGTGCTAGCCGGGACATGTCCTATGGCTACACCTTC. Translation: CSASRDMSYGYTF.

This clonotype has at least ten counts. DNA for the CDR3: TGTGCCAGCGGAGGGTCAGATACGCAGTATTTT. Translating gives CASGGSDTQYF. The chain combines TRBV7-2 with TRBJ2-3; D may be TRBD2 (6 bases). CDR1 is SGHTA and CDR2 is FQGNSA in the germline V gene. Trimming took 8 bases from V and 4 from J, leaving 7 bases between them. This CDR3 has 11 amino acids.

The chain has TRBV20-1 and TRBJ1-1; D is ambiguous. The CDR3 covers 14 residues. Germline V gene data show CDR1 as DFQATT and CDR2 as SNEGSKA (reference sequence). V gave up 1 base and J gave up 3 bases, with 12 bases separating them. CDR3: CSARGWGMDTEAFF. In DNA form, the CDR3 reads TGCAGTGCTAGAGGTTGGGGAATGGACACTGAAGCTTTCTTT.

Ten or more counts support this clonotype. This chain joins TRBV11-2 and TRBJ2-3; D is unclear. The CDR3 totals 13 residues. Per germline, CDR1 SGHAT and CDR2 FQNNGV. Trimming shortened V by 1 base and J by 4 bases, and 6 bases separated the two germline ends. The CDR3 region is CASSLATPDTQYF. CDR3 coding DNA: TGTGCCAGCAGCTTAGCGACCCCAGATACGCAGTATTTT.

This clonotype showed up just once. The V gene is TRBV28, the J gene TRBJ1-1; D gene uncertain. This CDR3 has 15 amino acids. Trimming stripped 2 bases from V and 1 base from J, with 11 bases between. Germline V CDR1 and CDR2: MDHEN, SYDVKM. The CDR3 loop is CASSLTPTSNTEAFF. The CDR3 region has the DNA TGTGCCAGCAGTTTAACCCCTACATCGAACACTGAAGCTTTCTTT.

This clonotype was seen once. The chain links TRBV28 to TRBJ2-2, with TRBD1 matching over 7 bases. The CDR3 spans 14 residues. Germline loops: CDR1 MDHEN, CDR2 SYDVKM. V lost 6 bases, J lost 3 bases, and 4 bases stayed unmatched. The CDR3 DNA reads as TGTGCCAGCAGCCTCACAGGGGACACCGGGGAGCTGTTTTTT. Residues: CASSLTGDTGELFF.